This T cell receptor (beta chain) stems from a study of blood T cell repertoires in COVID-19. Overall study: Some COVID-19 samples were acute and others convalescent; all came from the United States, Italy and Spain. PBMCs, B-cell-depleted T cells, or T cells were the source of the cDNA or gDNA that made up the material.

V shed 5 bases, J shed 4 bases, and the junction held 7 bases outside the gene matches. CDR1 and CDR2 (germline): MNHEY, SMNVEV (reference sequence). The CDR3 extends over 14 amino acids. Measured with immunoSEQ multiplex PCR; TCRdb has only the in-frame clones, and not every one. Among 250,000 to 400,000 clones, 85% were seen once, and the ten largest hold under 2%. This clonotype originated in a woman under 40 who had been exposed to COVID-19. This chain links TRBV27 with TRBJ1-1; TRBD1 aligns across 7 bases. The sample taken for sequencing was PBMCs or T cells enriched from blood (not recorded which). CDR3 loop: CASSEGQRGTEAFF. The CDR3 nucleotides are TGTGCCAGCAGTGAGGGACAGCGTGGCACTGAAGCTTTCTTT.